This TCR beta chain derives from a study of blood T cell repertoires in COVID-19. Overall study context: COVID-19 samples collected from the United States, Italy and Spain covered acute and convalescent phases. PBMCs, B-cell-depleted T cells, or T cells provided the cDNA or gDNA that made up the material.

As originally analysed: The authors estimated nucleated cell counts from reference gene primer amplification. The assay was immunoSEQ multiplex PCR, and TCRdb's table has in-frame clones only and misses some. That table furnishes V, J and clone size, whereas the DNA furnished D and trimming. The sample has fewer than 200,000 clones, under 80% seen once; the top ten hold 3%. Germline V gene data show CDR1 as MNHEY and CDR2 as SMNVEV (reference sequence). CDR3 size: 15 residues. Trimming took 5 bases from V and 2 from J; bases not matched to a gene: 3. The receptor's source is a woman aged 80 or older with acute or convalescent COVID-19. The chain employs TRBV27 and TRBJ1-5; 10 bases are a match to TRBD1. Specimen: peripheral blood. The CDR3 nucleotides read TGTGCCAGCAGTACCGGACAGGGGGGCAATCAGCCCCAGCATTTT. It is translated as CASSTGQGGNQPQHF.